This T cell receptor (beta chain) was found in a study of blood T cell repertoires in COVID-19. Looking at the study overall: T cells, B-cell-depleted T cells, or PBMCs supplied cDNA or gDNA.

Generated by immunoSEQ multiplex PCR, the TCRdb table keeps only in-frame clones and is missing some. The sample holds about 200,000 clones, around nine tenths seen once. The receptor was isolated from a man younger than 35 with active or convalescent COVID-19. The source material was peripheral blood.

CDR3 region: CASSLALRGGNTEAFF. The CDR3 bases are TGTGCCAGCAGCTTAGCCTTGAGGGGGGGAAACACTGAAGCTTTCTTT. This rearrangement joins TRBV7-2 to TRBJ1-1; TRBD1 might be the D (6 bases). Germline V CDR1 and CDR2: SGHTA, FQGNSA. V was trimmed by 0 bases and J by 2 bases, leaving 13 bases between them. This CDR3 region has 16 residues.